The source of this T cell receptor (beta chain) is a study of T cells in Graves' hyperthyroidism and ophthalmopathy. The length of the CDR3 is 13 residues. The germline V gene encodes CDR1 LNHNV and CDR2 YYDKDF (reference sequence). Trimming stripped 5 bases from V and 10 bases from J, with 17 bases between. This clonotype was observed at least ten times. This sample holds PBMCs from under 11 ml fresh peripheral blood. Amplified TCR beta CDR3 regions came from RNA transcripts. A set of HTBI primers served as the primers for a first-round RT-PCR of the TCR CDR3. Each CDR3 protein gets one entry after TCRdb re-called the multiplex PCR reads with MiXCR. The sample yields hundreds of thousands of distinct CDR3 sequences, about 14% seen once.

Sequencing was carried out using blood. The rearrangement links TRBV15 to TRBJ1-1, with unresolved D. The sequence was collected from a woman in her forties with Graves' ophthalmopathy. CDR3 amino acids: CATSLDGPGRAFF. CDR3 in DNA: TGTGCCACCAGCCTCGATGGCCCTGGGAGAGCTTTCTTT. The full variable domain, in which reference TRBV15 and TRBJ1-1 provide the parts outside the CDR3, is DAMVIQNPRYQVTQFGKPVTLSCSQTLNHNVMYWYQQKSSQAPKLLFHYYDKDFNNEADTPDNFQSRRPNTSFCFLDIRSPGLGDTAMYLCATSLDGPGRAFFGQGTRLTVV.